What follows are 13 T cell receptor beta chains derived from one specimen sequenced in a study of T cell changes during pregnancy in multiple sclerosis. Produced via immunoSEQ multiplex PCR; TCRdb's table is partial and in-frame only. This table has 50,000 to 70,000 clones, 91% appearing once. This material consisted of peripheral blood, taken in the third trimester of pregnancy. The receptor source for this set is a female donor in good health, enrolled as a control in a pregnancy study.

V and J are TRBV7-2 and TRBJ2-7, with 7 nucleotides matching TRBD1. Germline CDR1 is SGHTA and CDR2 is FQGNSA. There are 15 residues in the CDR3. The junction had 7 bases not matched to a gene; V was cut back by 3 bases and J by 2 bases. CDR3 nucleotide sequence: TGTGCCAGCAGCTTTAGGGGACAGAAGACCTACGAGCAGTACTTC. It yields the protein CASSFRGQKTYEQYF.

The gene calls are TRBV7-2 and TRBJ2-5, with a weak D call TRBD2 (5 bases). This CDR3 region has 13 residues. The V and J ends lost 5 bases and 5 bases respectively, with 12 bases between them. Germline CDR1 SGHTA, CDR2 FQGNSA. CDR3 loop: CASSPSEGETQYF. As DNA, the CDR3 is TGTGCCAGCAGCCCTTCCGAGGGTGAGACCCAGTACTTC.

Within the sample, this clone is medium-sized. The genes are TRBV6-4 and TRBJ1-5; no clear D. Germline V gene lookup returns CDR1 MRHNA and CDR2 SNTAGT. This CDR3 region has 13 residues. V was clipped by 5 bases and J by 3 bases, with 8 bases between them. The chain's CDR3 is CASSKRNNQPQHF. The CDR3 DNA sequence: TGTGCCAGCAGTAAGAGAAACAATCAGCCCCAGCATTTT.

The J gene is TRBJ2-5, the V gene TRBV10-3; 7 positions agree with TRBD2. The trim removed 5 bases at V and 4 bases at J, leaving 7 bases unmatched. The CDR3 is made up of 14 amino acids. Germline V gene data show CDR1 as ENHRY and CDR2 as SYGVKD. CDR3 coding DNA: TGTGCCATCAGTAAGGCGGGAGCAGTAGAGACCCAGTACTTC. It specifies CAISKAGAVETQYF.

With respect to this clone: Mismatch with germline at one junction end may stem from a read error. This chain joins TRBV7-7 and TRBJ2-1, with D possibly TRBD2 on 5 matching bases. Germline lookup yields CDR1 SSHAT and CDR2 FNYEAQ (reference sequence). CDR3 length: 16 residues. CDR3 region: CASSLEAGGRGNEQFF. The DNA of the CDR3 is TGTGCTAGCAGCTTAGAGGCGGGTGGGAGAGGTAATGAGCAGTTCTTC.

This clone has only one observation. J is TRBJ2-7 and V is TRBV28; weak D call: TRBD2 (5 bases). CDR3 size: 15 residues. Trimming left V 4 bases short and J 3 bases short, with 16 bases between. Germline V gene lookup returns CDR1 MDHEN and CDR2 SYDVKM. The chain's CDR3 is CASSSGLTQHYEQYF. CDR3 in DNA: TGTGCCAGCAGTTCCGGACTTACCCAGCACTACGAGCAGTACTTC. Full variable domain (rest looked up from reference TRBV28 and TRBJ2-7): DVKVTQSSRYLVKRTGEKVFLECVQDMDHENMFWYRQDPGLGLRLIYFSYDVKMKEKGDIPEGYSVSREKKERFSLILESASTNQTSMYLCASSSGLTQHYEQYFGPGTRLTVT.

This chain connects TRBV28 to TRBJ2-1; perhaps TRBD1 as D (6 bases). Germline V gene sequence: CDR1 MDHEN, CDR2 SYDVKM. The CDR3 is made up of 12 amino acids. The V end lost 5 bases, the J end lost 7 bases, and 9 bases lay between the germline ends. CDR3: CASSPGQNEQFF. The CDR3 coding sequence is TGTGCCAGCAGTCCAGGACAGAATGAGCAGTTCTTC. The whole variable domain, remainder taken from reference TRBV28 and TRBJ2-1, is DVKVTQSSRYLVKRTGEKVFLECVQDMDHENMFWYRQDPGLGLRLIYFSYDVKMKEKGDIPEGYSVSREKKERFSLILESASTNQTSMYLCASSPGQNEQFFGPGTRLTVL.

This chain links TRBV5-4 with TRBJ2-3, with TRBD2 matching 10 bases. The CDR3 is 15 amino acids. The V gene's germline CDR1 is SGHNT and CDR2 YYREEE (reference sequence). The ends lost 9 bases at V and 3 bases at J; junction bases unmatched: 10. The CDR3 nucleotides read TGTGCCACGGAGGAGGCTAGCGGGGGTACAGATACGCAGTATTTT. Translated: CATEEASGGTDTQYF.

V and J are TRBV7-9 and TRBJ2-7, with D possibly matching TRBD2 (6 bases). Germline assignment: CDR1 SEHNR and CDR2 FQNEAQ (reference sequence). The CDR3 length is 15 residues. Trimming took off 8 bases at V and 0 bases at J, with 17 bases between the two ends. CDR3 sequence: CASSSASGSSYEQYF. The CDR3 nucleotides read TGTGCCAGCTCCTCCGCAAGCGGGTCCTCCTACGAGCAGTACTTC.

The V call is TRBV10-3, the J call TRBJ2-3; 9 bases match TRBD2. The trim removed 2 bases at V and 3 bases at J, leaving 3 bases unmatched. The CDR3 runs to 15 residues. Germline V gene lookup returns CDR1 ENHRY and CDR2 SYGVKD. DNA of the CDR3: TGTGCCATCAGTGAGATTAGCGGGGGAACAGATACGCAGTATTTT. This translates into CAISEISGGTDTQYF.

This chain's CDR3 is CAWRSRISGNTIYF. CDR3 DNA sequence: TGTGCCTGGAGATCGCGGATCTCTGGAAACACCATATATTTT. This chain connects TRBV30 to TRBJ1-3; D is unresolved. CDR1 and CDR2 from the germline V gene are GTSNPN and SVGIG (reference sequence). Between the trimmed V and J ends, which lost 3 bases and 0 bases, there was a span of 9 bases. This CDR3 is built from 14 residues.

About this clone itself: Compared with germline, one end of the junction differs, possibly owing to a read error. This chain uses TRBV7-7 with TRBJ1-1, with 9 bases aligning to TRBD1. This CDR3 is built from 13 residues. Germline assignment: CDR1 SSHAT and CDR2 FNYEAQ (reference sequence). CDR3: CASSPRQGEEAFF. In DNA, the CDR3 is TGTGCTAGCAGTCCTAGACAGGGGGAAGAAGCTTTCTTT.

This clone has just a few counts. The chain links TRBV9 to TRBJ2-7, with D perhaps TRBD1 (6 bases). V gave up 0 bases and J gave up 3 bases, with 13 bases separating them. Germline V lookup: CDR1 SGDLS, CDR2 YYNGEE. This CDR3 contains 15 residues. This CDR3 is CASSVVTGQIYEQYF. In DNA form, the CDR3 reads TGTGCCAGCAGCGTAGTAACCGGACAGATCTACGAGCAGTACTTC.